The clone carrying this TCR beta chain has ten or more counts. What it binds is not known. The team produced cDNA through 5'RACE using 10-nucleotide random UMIs. TCRdb re-called the 5' RACE reads through MiXCR, storing one row per CDR3 protein. The sample has about 10,000 distinct CDR3 sequences; under 25% are singletons. Use was made of approximately 960,000 CD4+ or CD8+ T cells in sorted libraries. These data come from a study of neurological immune-mediated disorders. Findings and limits, study-wide: None of the CDR3 amino acid sequences found in expanded clones was shared across subjects. This suggests that the TCR-beta repertoires were private in all groups.

The CDR3 loop spans 17 amino acids. Germline lookup yields CDR1 MGHRA and CDR2 YSYEKL. V lost 4 bases to trimming and J lost 8 bases, with 21 bases between them. The sequence came from a woman aged 55-70 years with HTLV-1-associated myelopathy (HAM/TSP). The J gene is TRBJ1-6, the V gene TRBV4-1, with a possible D match to TRBD1 (6 bases). Sequencing was carried out using CD8+ T cells from blood. The CDR3 spells CASSPIPGVVPDSPLHF. CDR3 bases: TGCGCCAGCAGCCCAATTCCAGGGGTTGTACCAGATTCACCCCTCCACTTT.